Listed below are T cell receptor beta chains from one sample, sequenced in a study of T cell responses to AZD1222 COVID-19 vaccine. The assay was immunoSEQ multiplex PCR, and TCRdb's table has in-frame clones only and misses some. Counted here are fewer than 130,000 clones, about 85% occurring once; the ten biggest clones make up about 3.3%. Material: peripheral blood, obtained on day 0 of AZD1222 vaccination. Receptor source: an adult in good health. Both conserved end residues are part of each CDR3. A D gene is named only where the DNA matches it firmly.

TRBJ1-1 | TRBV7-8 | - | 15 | CASSLGPGMNTEAFF | TGTGCCAGCAGCTTGGGCCCAGGGATGAACACTGAAGCTTTCTTT
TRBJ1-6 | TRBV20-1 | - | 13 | CSASGGWNSPLHF | TGCAGTGCTAGTGGAGGGTGGAATTCACCCCTCCACTTT
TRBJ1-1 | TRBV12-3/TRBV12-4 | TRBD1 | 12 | CASSPTGRHAFF | TGTGCCAGCAGTCCGACAGGGCGGCATGCTTTCTTT
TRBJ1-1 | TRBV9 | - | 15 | CASSETPRDDTEAFF | TGTGCCAGCAGCGAGACCCCCAGGGATGACACTGAAGCTTTCTTT
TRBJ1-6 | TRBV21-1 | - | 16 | CASSKRGRLGNSPLHF | TGTGCCAGCAGCAAGAGGGGTAGACTCGGTAATTCACCCCTCCACTTT
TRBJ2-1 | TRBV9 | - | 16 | CASSPSLQRSYNEQFF | TGTGCCAGCAGCCCAAGTTTACAACGCTCCTACAATGAGCAGTTCTTC
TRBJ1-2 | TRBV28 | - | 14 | CASRHSGHQYGYTF | TGTGCCAGCAGACACTCGGGACACCAATATGGCTACACCTTC
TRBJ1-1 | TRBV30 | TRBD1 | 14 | CAWSKQGGVTEAFF | TGTGCCTGGAGCAAACAGGGGGGCGTCACTGAAGCTTTCTTT
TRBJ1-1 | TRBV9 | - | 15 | CASSGRGDLNTEAFF | TGTGCCAGCAGCGGACGAGGGGATCTGAACACTGAAGCTTTCTTT
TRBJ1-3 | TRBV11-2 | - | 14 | CASGLPGSGNTIYF | TGTGCCAGCGGACTCCCCGGCTCTGGAAACACCATATATTTT
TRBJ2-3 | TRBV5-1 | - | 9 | CAKPPRGYF | TGCGCCAAACCCCCCCGGGGGTATTTT